This T cell receptor beta chain was sequenced for a study of OX40 agonist ivuxolimab in advanced cancers. The data were produced by immunoSEQ multiplex PCR, yet TCRdb's version contains in-frame clones alone and is incomplete. The sample consists of fewer than 100,000 clones, more than 70% of them appearing once. Findings and limits, study-wide: Averaged across samples, CD8+ T cells carried more expanded clones than CD4+ did.

The germline CDR1 and CDR2 sequences are SGHDT and YYEEEE. Germline trimming cut 0 bases from V and 1 base from J; bases unmatched to any gene: 6. The CDR3 is made up of 16 amino acids. A single count supports this clone. Its antigen is unknown. The gene calls are TRBV5-6 and TRBJ1-1, with 7 bases aligning to TRBD1. The source of this sequence is an adult with an advanced solid tumor such as melanoma, head and neck, liver or kidney cancer. The sample consisted of CD4+ or CD8+ T cells sorted from blood, taken in a trial of the OX40 agonist ivuxolimab. This chain's CDR3 is CASSLASGGANTEAFF. CDR3 coding DNA: TGTGCCAGCAGCTTGGCCTCAGGGGGGGCGAACACTGAAGCTTTCTTT. Variable domain in full (rest from reference TRBV5-6 and TRBJ1-1): DAGVTQSPTHLIKTRGQQVTLRCSPKSGHDTVSWYQQALGQGPQFIFQYYEEEERQRGNFPDRFSGHQFPNYSSELNVNALLLGDSALYLCASSLASGGANTEAFFGQGTRLTVV.